This TCR beta chain is drawn from a study of T cell responses to AZD1222 COVID-19 vaccine. Study as a whole: Whether given at about 4 or about 12 weeks, second doses were pooled. Broader study findings: Spike-specific TCR breadth and depth were elevated following two AZD1222 doses.

TCRdb's copy holds only in-frame clones and misses some; the assay was immunoSEQ multiplex PCR. Of some 49,000 clones listed, roughly 80% are singletons. V lost 6 bases, J lost 4 bases, and 5 bases stayed unmatched. The CDR3 consists of 14 residues. Germline CDR1 MNHEY, CDR2 SMNVEV (reference sequence). In the case of this clone: Its antigen is not identified.

The TCR comes from an adult in good health. Sequences were derived from peripheral blood, sampled on day 0 of AZD1222 vaccination. The chain is built from TRBV27 and TRBJ1-5, with 8 nucleotides matching TRBD1. CDR3 nucleotides: TGTGCCAGCAGGGTCGGACAGGGAAATCAGCCCCAGCATTTT. It translates to CASRVGQGNQPQHF.